The 7 T cell receptor beta chains reported below all come from one sample, sequenced in a study of tumor-infiltrating lymphocytes in primary liver carcinoma. TCR beta cDNA came from about 450 ng total RNA, primed with a constant-region primer. For TCR beta, libraries were produced by three nested multiplex PCR rounds using slightly modified ARM-PCR. TRBV1-TRBV30 forward and Cbeta reverse primers drove the first two approximately 10-cycle rounds. Each CDR3 protein gets one entry after TCRdb re-called the multiplex PCR reads with MiXCR. The table includes roughly 80,000 distinct CDR3 sequences, approximately 70% detected once. Co-extraction yielded RNA and DNA from approximately 22-30 mg of unsorted bulk tissue. The specimen sequenced was liver tumor tissue from sampling region 1. The sample's subset: tumor region T1, superior pole. These receptors originate from a middle-aged man with primary liver carcinoma and hepatitis B virus infection.

This chain uses TRBV10-3 with TRBJ2-7; 12 positions agree with TRBD1. Losses at the gene ends were 10 bases for V and 4 bases for J; bases not matched to a gene: 14. CDR3 length: 16 residues. Germline V gives CDR1 ENHRY, CDR2 SYGVKD. The CDR3 DNA reads as TGTGCCACCAGAGATACCGGGACAGGGGGCAAATACGAGCAGTACTTC. Translated, it gives CATRDTGTGGKYEQYF.

This clonotype was seen once. An end of the junction does not agree with germline; a read error may underlie this. CDR3 coding DNA: TGTGCTAGTGGTCCTCCGGGGTTCACGAACACCGGAGAGCTGTTTTTT. It codes for CASGPPGFTNTGELFF. This chain connects TRBV12-5 to TRBJ2-2, with D possibly TRBD2 on 5 matching bases. The CDR3 runs 16 residues. CDR1 is LGHNT and CDR2 is FRNRAP in the germline V gene.

About this clonotype itself: Given a much more abundant clone one base away, this may be a read error. The chain joins TRBV5-1 to TRBJ2-7, with 8 bases identical to TRBD2. The CDR3 contains 13 residues. Germline V gene sequence: CDR1 SGHRS, CDR2 YFSETQ. CDR3 loop: CANSLNGRAEQYF. The CDR3 DNA sequence: TGCGCCAACAGCTTAAACGGGAGGGCGGAGCAGTACTTC.

Comments on this clonotype: A junction end diverges from the germline sequence, so it may reflect a read error. The chain combines TRBV6-6 with TRBJ1-6, with D tentatively TRBD1 (5 bases). The V gene's germline CDR1 is MNHNY and CDR2 SVGAGI (reference sequence). The length of the CDR3 is 17 residues. CDR3 in DNA: TGTGCCATCAGAAAACTGGGGGGGACGGCGGATAATTCACCCCTTCACTTT. Amino acids: CAIRKLGGTADNSPLHF.

In this sample, this clonotype turned up many times. The rearrangement joins TRBV28 to TRBJ1-1; D unclear. Germline V gene sequence: CDR1 MDHEN, CDR2 SYDVKM. The V and J ends lost 8 bases and 4 bases respectively, with 8 bases between them. This CDR3 comprises 11 residues. DNA for the CDR3: TGTGCCAGCCGGTCGGGCACTGAAGCTTTCTTT. Encoded protein: CASRSGTEAFF.

This clonotype was counted a single time. This may stem from a read error, because a much larger clone lies one nucleotide away. V gene TRBV28 combines with J gene TRBJ2-5; no clear D. CDR3 length: 14 amino acids. Germline CDR1 and CDR2: MDHEN and SYDVKM. Trimming removed 6 bases from V and 1 base from J, with 12 bases in between. CDR3 amino acids: CASRLTGGQETQYF. The DNA for the CDR3 is TGTGCCAGCAGATTGACTGGCGGCCAAGAGACCCAGTACTTC.

The rearrangement joins TRBV29-1 to TRBJ2-1; the D gene is possibly TRBD2 (5 bases). Germline CDR1 is SQVTM and CDR2 is ANQGSEA. Trimming stripped 0 bases from V and 2 bases from J, with 11 bases between. There are 15 residues in the CDR3. CDR3 in DNA: TGCAGCGTTGAAGATCCTGGGAGCGCCTACAATGAGCAGTTCTTC. Translating gives CSVEDPGSAYNEQFF.